This T cell receptor beta chain was observed in a study of blood T cell repertoires in COVID-19. Study overall: COVID-19 samples collected from the United States, Italy and Spain covered acute and convalescent phases. Sample material is recorded as cDNA or gDNA derived from T cells, B-cell-depleted T cells, or PBMCs.

The CDR3 extends over 17 amino acids. Trimming took 0 bases from V and 4 from J, leaving 16 bases between them. The germline gives CDR1 MGHRA, CDR2 YSYEKL. Original processing notes: Using reference gene primer amplification, nucleated cell counts were estimated. TCRdb's table, derived via immunoSEQ multiplex PCR, lists solely in-frame clones and lacks some. From that table come the V and J calls and clone size; the DNA was used to work out D and trimming. The table records 50,000 to 80,000 clones, 70% to 85% of them present only once. Material for sequencing was peripheral blood. This receptor was identified in a woman aged 55 to 70 with acute or convalescent COVID-19. This sequence joins TRBV4-1 and TRBJ1-5; D call uncertain. CDR3 amino acids: CASSQERGPLINQPQHF. CDR3 in DNA: TGCGCCAGCAGCCAAGAACGAGGTCCCCTCATTAATCAGCCCCAGCATTTT.